These 14 T cell receptor beta chains share one sample of origin, sequenced in a study of esophageal squamous cell carcinoma under preoperative chemotherapy. Time point here: before preoperative PTX-NDP chemotherapy. A single record per CDR3 protein comes from TCRdb applying MiXCR to the PCR reads. This table holds 15,000 to 20,000 distinct CDR3 sequences, less than 60% found once. Sampling took place from a patient given preoperative chemotherapy. These receptors all stem from a human donor with esophageal squamous cell carcinoma. The donor label of this sample is uncertain.

The chain links TRBV11-3 to TRBJ2-1; no clear D gene. This CDR3 contains 12 residues. Germline lookup yields CDR1 SGHNT and CDR2 YENEEA. Trimming left V 5 bases short and J 12 bases short, with 14 bases between. CDR3 in amino acids: CASSPPPNVQFF. The CDR3, as DNA: TGTGCCAGCAGCCCTCCCCCTAACGTGCAGTTCTTC.

This clonotype was seen more than once but under ten times. This sequence joins TRBV11-3 and TRBJ2-5; D might be TRBD2 (7 bases). The germline V gene has CDR1 SGHNT and CDR2 YENEEA. With 3 bases removed from V and 2 bases from J, the gap between germline ends came to 10 bases. The CDR3 runs 14 residues. The CDR3 DNA reads TGTGCCAGCAGCTTGGGGGGGCAGCAAGAGACCCAGTACTTC. This codes for CASSLGGQQETQYF.

The chain employs TRBV25-1 and TRBJ2-1; 7 bases line up with TRBD2. The CDR3 length is 16 residues. The germline gives CDR1 MGHDK, CDR2 SYGVNS. V lost 3 bases, J lost 10 bases, and 15 bases stayed unmatched. The CDR3 here is CASSDLSDEWDYEQFF. The CDR3 DNA reads as TGTGCCAGCAGTGATCTAAGCGACGAGTGGGACTACGAGCAGTTCTTC.

The genes are TRBV7-2 and TRBJ2-4, with 8 bases fitting TRBD2. Germline-derived CDR1 and CDR2 are SGHTA and FQGNSA. Trimming removed 5 bases from V and 12 bases from J; junction bases left unmatched: 18. The CDR3 is 16 amino acids. The CDR3 DNA is TGTGCCAGCAGCGTACGGGGGGGGGGAGCCAAAGACACTCAGTACTTC. The encoded protein is CASSVRGGGAKDTQYF. Full variable domain (rest looked up from reference TRBV7-2 and TRBJ2-4): GAGVSQSPSNKVTEKGKDVELRCDPISGHTALYWYRQSLGQGLEFLIYFQGNSAPDKSGLPSDRFSAERTGGSVSTLTIQRTQQEDSAVYLCASSVRGGGAKDTQYFGAGTRLSVL.

This clonotype was detected ten times or more. This chain joins TRBV7-2 and TRBJ2-5; 8 bases map to TRBD1. This CDR3 region has 14 residues. V was clipped by 6 bases and J by 4 bases; unmatched bases: 7. Germline CDR1 is SGHTA and CDR2 is FQGNSA. CDR3 coding DNA: TGTGCCAGCAGACGGACAGGGATTCCAGAGACCCAGTACTTC. This gives the protein CASRRTGIPETQYF.

Comment on this clonotype: One end of the junction does not line up with germline, which may come from a read error. The V gene is TRBV7-2, the J gene TRBJ2-4; possible D gene TRBD2, 7 bases. Germline loops: CDR1 SGHTA, CDR2 FQGNSA. This CDR3 is 16 amino acids long. The CDR3 sequence: CASRAREGGAKNIQYF. CDR3 sequence (DNA): TGTGCCAGCCGCGCACGAGAGGGGGGGGCCAAAAATATTCAGTACTTT.

Turning to this clonotype: This may be a read error, as it is one base from a much larger clone. The V and J genes are TRBV7-2 and TRBJ2-5, with TRBD2 matching over 11 bases. Per the germline V gene, CDR1 is SGHTA and CDR2 is FQGNSA. The junction had 5 bases not matched to a gene; V was cut back by 4 bases and J by 4 bases. The CDR3 has 15 amino acids. CDR3 nucleotides: TGTGCCAGCAGCTCGACTAGCGGGAAAGCAGAGACCCAGTACTTC. It is translated as CASSSTSGKAETQYF.

V is TRBV6-5 and J is TRBJ2-5, with D perhaps assigned TRBD1 or TRBD2 (5 bases each). V was pared by 0 bases and J by 9 bases, with 23 bases between. This CDR3 is 17 amino acids long. Looked up from germline, CDR1 is MNHEY and CDR2 is SVGAGI. Written as DNA, the CDR3 is TGTGCCAGCAGTTACTCGAGAGGCGCTCCGGGGCAAAAGTCCCAGTACTTC. As protein: CASSYSRGAPGQKSQYF.

The chain links TRBV7-9 to TRBJ2-5, with D possibly being TRBD2 (5 bases). V was shortened by 7 bases and J by 11 bases, with 29 bases between the two germline ends. Germline CDR1 and CDR2: SEHNR and FQNEAQ (reference sequence). The CDR3 extends over 16 amino acids. The DNA for the CDR3 is TGTGCCAGCACCTCATTCCAGCGGAGCTCCTACAATGAGCAGTACTTC. It yields the protein CASTSFQRSSYNEQYF.

In the case of this clonotype: This may stem from a read error, because a much larger clone lies one nucleotide away. This chain joins TRBV7-2 and TRBJ2-5; 7 bases map to TRBD2. From germline, CDR1 is SGHTA and CDR2 FQGNSA. The CDR3 extends over 13 amino acids. V lost 5 bases, J lost 11 bases, and 11 bases stayed unmatched. DNA of the CDR3: TGTGCCAGCAGCGATAGCGGGTTTAGTGAGCAGTACTTC. It specifies CASSDSGFSEQYF.

The CDR3 nucleotides read TGTGCTAGTGGTTTTCGGTTAAAAGAGACCCAGTACTTC. The encoded protein is CASGFRLKETQYF. V gene TRBV12-5 combines with J gene TRBJ2-3; D is unresolved. The assigned J gene may be wrong: the sequence end matches TRBJ2-5 better. The germline V gene encodes CDR1 LGHNT and CDR2 FRNRAP. The CDR3 is made up of 13 amino acids.

A remark on this clonotype: It is likely a read error, because the conserved phenylalanine at the end of the CDR3 is missing. It is unclear where the CDR3 begins or ends on the DNA, so no DNA is shown, and the CDR3 is as TCRdb lists it. V gene TRBV12-3 or TRBV12-4 combines with J gene TRBJ2-5; the table calls TRBD1, which could not be checked here. Ends included, the CDR3 has 10 residues. CDR3 in amino acids: CASSWVGTGA.

This clonotype has a count of ten or more. The gene calls are TRBV6-1 and TRBJ1-2; possibly TRBD1 for D (5 bases). Trimming pared 6 bases from V and 0 bases from J, leaving 20 bases between. Germline V CDR1 and CDR2: MNHNS, SASEGT. This CDR3 has 17 amino acids. CDR3 loop: CASRPKTWGTTNYGYTF. CDR3 DNA: TGTGCCAGCAGACCCAAAACTTGGGGGACTACTAACTATGGCTACACCTTC.

As concerns this clonotype: The CDR3 carries no conserved terminal phenylalanine or tryptophan, so it likely arises from a read error. The limits of the CDR3 on the DNA are not certain, so only TCRdb's listed CDR3 is given. This chain links TRBV6-5 with TRBJ2-5; no check of the table's D call, TRBD1, against the DNA was made. The CDR3 spans 17 residues, counting both ends. Per the germline V gene, CDR1 is MNHEY and CDR2 is SVGAGI. CDR3 in amino acids: CASSYSRGGAGQASWHL.